The 29 T cell receptor beta chains in this list originate from one sample, sequenced in a study of blood T cell repertoires in COVID-19. Repertoires were generated with immunoSEQ multiplex PCR, while TCRdb's copy carries only in-frame clones and drops some. This sample yields about 410,000 clones, of which around nine tenths are seen a single time; around 1.5% belongs to the top ten. Sequenced sample: peripheral blood. These receptor sequences come from a woman aged 40 to 50 with COVID-19, enrolled during active disease.

The J gene is TRBJ1-4, the V gene TRBV19; 7 bases agree with TRBD1. This CDR3 spans 13 amino acids. Germline V gene sequence: CDR1 LNHDA, CDR2 SQIVND (reference sequence). The V and J ends lost 5 bases and 7 bases, in that order; junction bases with no gene match: 4. The DNA of the CDR3 is TGTGCCAGTAGTTCCAACAGGGGTGAAAAACTGTTTTTT. This encodes CASSSNRGEKLFF.

V usage is TRBV7-6 and J usage is TRBJ2-2; 9 bases fit TRBD1. Per germline, CDR1 SGHVS and CDR2 FNYEAQ. Trimming at V came to 1 base and at J to 4 bases, leaving 7 bases not matched to a gene. This CDR3 contains 17 residues. The chain's CDR3 is CASSLVGGQGPTGELFF. In DNA form, the CDR3 reads TGTGCCAGCAGCTTAGTTGGGGGACAGGGACCCACCGGGGAGCTGTTTTTT. The variable domain in full, with the rest retrieved from reference TRBV7-6 and TRBJ2-2, is GAGVSQSPRYKVTKRGQDVALRCDPISGHVSLYWYRQALGQGPEFLTYFNYEAQQDKSGLPNDRFSAERPEGSISTLTIQRTEQRDSAMYRCASSLVGGQGPTGELFFGEGSRLTVL.

V gene TRBV7-8 combines with J gene TRBJ2-7, with 7 bases aligning to TRBD1. V gave up 3 bases and J gave up 3 bases; unmatched junction bases: 5. Germline V CDR1 and CDR2: SGHVS, FQNEAQ. The CDR3 runs 14 residues. CDR3 sequence reads: CASSFTWDSYEQYF. For the CDR3, the DNA is TGTGCCAGCAGCTTCACCTGGGACAGCTACGAGCAGTACTTC.

The rearrangement uses TRBV28 and TRBJ1-5; TRBD1 matches 9 bases. The ends lost 4 bases at V and 9 bases at J; junction bases unmatched: 7. The CDR3 loop spans 14 amino acids. Germline loops: CDR1 MDHEN, CDR2 SYDVKM. CDR3 in amino acids: CASSSDRGGRPQHF. CDR3 coding DNA: TGTGCCAGCAGTTCAGACAGGGGGGGGAGGCCCCAGCATTTT.

The chain employs TRBV5-6 and TRBJ2-3; 8 nucleotides line up with TRBD1. The CDR3 is 15 residues long. CDR1 is SGHDT, CDR2 YYEEEE, per germline. With 4 bases clipped from V and 4 bases from J, the junction kept 8 bases outside the gene matches. The CDR3 loop reads CASSRHRGVADTQYF. The CDR3 DNA is TGTGCCAGCAGCCGCCACAGGGGGGTCGCAGATACGCAGTATTTT.

About this clone itself: The junction departs from the called germline gene at one end, perhaps through a read error. This rearrangement joins TRBV6-6 to TRBJ1-5, with a tentative D call TRBD1 (5 bases). In germline, CDR1 is MNHNY, CDR2 SVGAGI (reference sequence). The CDR3 is made up of 14 amino acids. CDR3 bases: TGTGCCAGCAGTGACTCGACAGCAATTCAGCCCCAGCATTTT. It is translated as CASSDSTAIQPQHF.

This chain connects TRBV12-5 to TRBJ1-6, with 10 bases identical to TRBD1. With 0 bases clipped from V and 8 bases from J, the junction kept 7 bases outside the gene matches. There are 17 residues in the CDR3. Germline-derived CDR1 and CDR2 are LGHNT and FRNRAP. The CDR3 reads CASGLVVGTGVDSPLHF. CDR3 nucleotides: TGTGCTAGTGGTTTGGTTGTAGGGACAGGGGTAGATTCACCCCTCCACTTT.

The chain joins TRBV7-2 to TRBJ2-1; 7 nucleotides match TRBD2. V lost 5 bases to trimming and J lost 6 bases; unmatched junction nucleotides: 13. Germline CDR1 is SGHTA and CDR2 is FQGNSA. This CDR3 contains 16 residues. The CDR3 region has the DNA TGTGCCAGCAGCCCTTCGGCTGGGAGGGCGTTCAATGAGCAGTTCTTC. It yields the protein CASSPSAGRAFNEQFF. Full variable domain (remainder filled in from reference TRBV7-2 and TRBJ2-1): GAGVSQSPSNKVTEKGKDVELRCDPISGHTALYWYRQSLGQGLEFLIYFQGNSAPDKSGLPSDRFSAERTGGSVSTLTIQRTQQEDSAVYLCASSPSAGRAFNEQFFGPGTRLTVL.

The chain uses TRBV7-3 and TRBJ1-5; possibly TRBD1 for D (6 bases). The CDR3 is 17 amino acids. Germline assignment: CDR1 SGHTA and CDR2 FQGTGA. V was clipped by 3 bases and J by 0 bases, with 15 bases between them. The CDR3 region has the DNA TGTGCCAGCAGCTTCTCGGACAGCTACCATAGCAATCAGCCCCAGCATTTT. Amino acids: CASSFSDSYHSNQPQHF.

V and J are TRBV29-1 and TRBJ1-1, with D perhaps matching TRBD1 (6 bases). Trimming took off 6 bases at V and 2 bases at J, with 16 bases between the two ends. The length of the CDR3 is 14 residues. Germline V gene sequence: CDR1 SQVTM, CDR2 ANQGSEA. CDR3 nucleotides: TGCAGCGTCGTGCGGGGGGCCTCTAACACTGAAGCTTTCTTT. Translation gives CSVVRGASNTEAFF.

The chain is built from TRBV10-3 and TRBJ2-7; 9 bases are shared with TRBD1. Per germline, CDR1 ENHRY and CDR2 SYGVKD. J gave up 5 bases and V 4 bases, and 9 bases lay outside the gene matches. CDR3 length equals 15 residues. This chain's CDR3 is CAISGTGTGNHEQYF. CDR3 nucleotides: TGTGCCATCAGTGGGACCGGGACAGGGAACCACGAGCAGTACTTC.

V usage is TRBV21-1 and J usage is TRBJ1-3; the DNA was not used to check the table's D call, TRBD1. TRBV21-1 is tagged as a pseudogene. The CDR3 contains 16 residues. The CDR3 DNA is TGTGCCAGCAGCAGGGGACAGACCAACTCTGGAAACACCATATATTTT. It translates to CASSRGQTNSGNTIYF.

The chain recombines TRBV5-1 with TRBJ2-7; 9 bases match TRBD1. This CDR3 is built from 16 residues. Germline trimming cut 5 bases from V and 3 bases from J; bases unmatched to any gene: 12. Germline V gene lookup returns CDR1 SGHRS and CDR2 YFSETQ. CDR3 nucleotides: TGCGCCAGCAGTCTTACCGGGACAGGGTCGCTCTACGAGCAGTACTTC. Encoded protein: CASSLTGTGSLYEQYF.

The chain joins TRBV5-6 to TRBJ2-2; TRBD1 matches at 9 bases. The CDR3 has 15 residues. Germline V CDR1 and CDR2: SGHDT, YYEEEE. The J segment lost 6 bases and the V segment lost 0 bases, leaving 3 bases of the junction unmatched. The CDR3 nucleotides read TGTGCCAGCAGCTTGGACAGGGGGCGCCCCGGGGAGCTGTTTTTT. Amino acid sequence: CASSLDRGRPGELFF.

A note on this clone: Other DNA sequences in the sample encode the same CDR3. The gene calls are TRBV6-6 and TRBJ1-2; a possible D gene is TRBD1 (6 bases). CDR1 and CDR2 (germline): MNHNY, SVGAGI (reference sequence). The ends were cut back, 6 bases at V and 4 bases at J, with 12 bases in the middle. CDR3 length equals 13 residues. This CDR3 reads CASSPDRAYGYTF. The DNA of the CDR3 is TGTGCCAGCAGCCCGGACAGAGCCTATGGCTACACCTTC.

The J gene is TRBJ1-1, the V gene TRBV6-5; 7 bases agree with TRBD1. Germline V lookup: CDR1 MNHEY, CDR2 SVGAGI. After removal of 2 bases from V and 1 base from J, the junction contained 1 base not matched to a gene. The CDR3 contains 14 residues. The CDR3: CASSYGTANTEAFF. CDR3 DNA sequence: TGTGCCAGCAGTTACGGGACAGCGAACACTGAAGCTTTCTTT.

The rearrangement joins TRBV2 to TRBJ2-5; D unresolved. Germline loops: CDR1 SNHLY, CDR2 FYNNEI. The CDR3 length is 12 residues. V lost 7 bases, J lost 5 bases, and 11 bases lay in between. This chain's CDR3 is CASKEASETQYF. The DNA of the CDR3 is TGTGCCAGCAAAGAAGCGAGTGAGACCCAGTACTTC. Full variable domain (outside the CDR3, taken from reference TRBV2 and TRBJ2-5): EPEVTQTPSHQVTQMGQEVILRCVPISNHLYFYWYRQILGQKVEFLVSFYNNEISEKSEIFDDQFSVERPDGSNFTLKIRSTKLEDSAMYFCASKEASETQYFGPGTRLLVL.

V and J are TRBV19 and TRBJ1-5, with 8 positions matching TRBD1. The CDR3 contains 15 residues. CDR1 is LNHDA and CDR2 is SQIVND in the germline V gene (reference sequence). V was clipped by 3 bases and J by 4 bases; unmatched bases: 5. The CDR3 loop is CASSMRNRGNQPQHF. The DNA for the CDR3 is TGTGCCAGTAGTATGAGGAACAGGGGGAATCAGCCCCAGCATTTT.

This chain joins TRBV5-5 and TRBJ2-7; weak D call: TRBD2 (6 bases). Germline V gives CDR1 SGHKS, CDR2 YYEKEE (reference sequence). The V and J ends lost 3 bases and 2 bases respectively, with 15 bases between them. The CDR3 has 15 amino acids. CDR3 nucleotides: TGTGCCAGCAGCTGGGAGTGGGGGGACCCCTACGAGCAGTACTTC. The encoded protein is CASSWEWGDPYEQYF.

The chain employs TRBV19 and TRBJ1-5; D unresolved. The V and J ends lost 5 bases and 9 bases respectively, with 20 bases between them. Germline V gene data show CDR1 as LNHDA and CDR2 as SQIVND (reference sequence). This CDR3 contains 15 residues. This CDR3 reads CASSLAGLKTGPQHF. CDR3 coding DNA: TGTGCCAGTAGTCTCGCGGGTCTTAAAACGGGGCCCCAGCATTTT.

This chain connects TRBV6-2 or TRBV6-3 to TRBJ1-2, with D perhaps matching TRBD1 (6 bases). The ends were cut back, 0 bases at V and 4 bases at J, with 15 bases in the middle. Germline assignment: CDR1 MNHEY and CDR2 SVGEGT. The CDR3 has 16 residues. As DNA, the CDR3 is TGTGCCAGCAGTTACTCGGGGACACAACCCTCCTATGGCTACACCTTC. It specifies CASSYSGTQPSYGYTF.

The chain couples TRBV5-1 to TRBJ1-3; possible D gene TRBD1, 5 bases. Trimming pared 1 base from V and 0 bases from J, leaving 11 bases between. The V gene's germline CDR1 is SGHRS and CDR2 YFSETQ. This CDR3 is built from 16 residues. The CDR3 DNA reads as TGCGCCAGCAGCTTGAAAACAGGCACCTCTGGAAACACCATATATTTT. Amino acids: CASSLKTGTSGNTIYF.

The chain joins TRBV10-3 to TRBJ2-7; 10 bases agree with TRBD1. The trim removed 6 bases at V and 4 bases at J, leaving 12 bases unmatched. The CDR3 runs 16 residues. CDR1 is ENHRY, CDR2 SYGVKD, per germline. The DNA for the CDR3 is TGTGCCATCAGCGAGGTATCCGACAGGGGGCTTTACGAGCAGTACTTC. Translation: CAISEVSDRGLYEQYF.

The chain recombines TRBV28 with TRBJ2-2; 8 bases align to TRBD2. Germline CDR1 MDHEN, CDR2 SYDVKM. The ends lost 1 base at V and 5 bases at J; junction bases unmatched: 3. This CDR3 has 15 amino acids. The CDR3 coding sequence is TGTGCCAGCAGTTTATCGCTAGCGGGTACCGGGGAGCTGTTTTTT. Its translation is CASSLSLAGTGELFF.

This clone has just a few counts. The chain has TRBV19 and TRBJ2-2; D ambiguous. Trimming removed 7 bases from V and 8 bases from J, with 14 bases in between. This CDR3 is built from 13 residues. The germline gives CDR1 LNHDA, CDR2 SQIVND (reference sequence). CDR3 coding DNA: TGTGCCAGTAACTCAGCCCAGAGGGGGGAGCTGTTTTTT. It encodes CASNSAQRGELFF.

The chain links TRBV12-3 or TRBV12-4 to TRBJ2-1, with 7 nucleotides matching TRBD2. The trim removed 6 bases at V and 16 bases at J, leaving 9 bases unmatched. This CDR3 comprises 11 residues. This CDR3 is CASSPGTNRFF. In DNA form, the CDR3 reads TGTGCCAGCAGCCCCGGGACTAATCGCTTCTTC.

The J gene is TRBJ2-6, the V gene TRBV19, with a possible D match to TRBD2 (5 bases). The CDR3 sequence is 16 residues long. Looked up from germline, CDR1 is LNHDA and CDR2 is SQIVND (reference sequence). Trimming removed 1 base at V and 1 base at J, with 8 bases between. The CDR3 sequence: CASSIVRGSGANVLTF. In DNA, the CDR3 is TGTGCCAGTAGTATAGTAAGAGGGTCTGGGGCCAACGTCCTGACTTTC.

The chain combines TRBV10-3 with TRBJ2-2; D perhaps matches TRBD1 (6 bases). CDR3 length: 15 amino acids. V was cut by 10 bases and J by 0 bases, with 15 bases left in between. CDR1 is ENHRY, CDR2 SYGVKD, per germline. The CDR3 spells CATEDGQTNTGELFF. CDR3 in DNA: TGTGCCACGGAGGACGGACAGACGAACACCGGGGAGCTGTTTTTT.

V is TRBV9 and J is TRBJ1-1; D is ambiguous. The CDR3 is 13 amino acids. V lost 0 bases and J 2 bases, leaving 5 bases between the germline ends. Germline CDR1 reads SGDLS; CDR2 reads YYNGEE. The CDR3 DNA reads as TGTGCCAGCAGCGTAGCTTTTAACACTGAAGCTTTCTTT. It is translated as CASSVAFNTEAFF. The full variable domain, rest sourced from reference TRBV9 and TRBJ1-1, is DSGVTQTPKHLITATGQRVTLRCSPRSGDLSVYWYQQSLDQGLQFLIQYYNGEERAKGNILERFSAQQFPDLHSELNLSSLELGDSALYFCASSVAFNTEAFFGQGTRLTVV.